Below are 8 T cell receptor beta chains sequenced from a single sample in a study of beta chain features in type 1 diabetes. cDNA synthesis used the whole RNA isolate, giving expressed TCRB sequences. Measured with immunoSEQ multiplex PCR; TCRdb has only the in-frame clones, and not every one. The sample yields 600,000 to 750,000 clones, 9.5% to 15% seen once. Notes on the study in general: Patients with Type 1 diabetes showed moderately but significantly shorter TCRB CDR3s in all four CD4+ subsets.

No cognate antigen is known for these TCRs. The sequencing sample was made of naive CD4+ T cells from blood. The origin of the receptors is a man between 25 and 39 years old with type 1 diabetes.

The gene calls are TRBV19 and TRBJ1-1; 9 bases are shared with TRBD1. The CDR3 runs to 16 residues. Germline V CDR1 and CDR2: LNHDA, SQIVND (reference sequence). J was trimmed by 6 bases and V by 1 base; bases with no gene match: 9. The CDR3 is CASSIVLDRGWPEAFF. CDR3 DNA: TGTGCCAGTAGTATAGTATTGGACAGGGGATGGCCTGAAGCTTTCTTT.

The CDR3 DNA sequence: TGTGCCAGCAGCTTAGCGCGAACGGGGGGCTCCTTTCGGGAGCAGTTCTTC. Translating it yields CASSLARTGGSFREQFF. This sequence joins TRBV7-2 and TRBJ2-1, with a weak D call TRBD2 (7 bases). CDR1 is SGHTA, CDR2 FQGNSA, per germline. The CDR3 spans 17 residues. Trimming cost V 0 bases and J 10 bases, with 22 bases left between them.

The gene calls are TRBV30 and TRBJ2-7, with D uncertain. Germline CDR1 is GTSNPN and CDR2 is SVGIG (reference sequence). CDR3 size: 12 residues. V was pared by 0 bases and J by 4 bases, with 7 bases between. The CDR3 protein is CAWSVIGYEQYF. The CDR3 coding sequence is TGTGCCTGGAGTGTAATAGGATACGAGCAGTACTTC.

This clone was detected a few times. V is TRBV29-1 and J is TRBJ1-1, with a possible D match to TRBD1 (5 bases). V lost 5 bases, J lost 4 bases, and 17 bases lay in between. CDR1 and CDR2 (germline): SQVTM, ANQGSEA. The CDR3 sequence is 14 residues long. Here the CDR3 reads CSVMFQGDGTEAFF. CDR3 bases: TGCAGCGTTATGTTCCAAGGGGACGGCACTGAAGCTTTCTTT.

The chain links TRBV5-1 to TRBJ2-7; D is perhaps TRBD1 or TRBD2 (5 bases each). The germline gives CDR1 SGHRS, CDR2 YFSETQ. CDR3 length: 17 amino acids. Trimming pared 0 bases from V and 5 bases from J, leaving 21 bases between. The chain's CDR3 is CASSLEADPGTWDEQYF. The DNA for the CDR3 is TGCGCCAGCAGCTTGGAGGCCGATCCGGGGACCTGGGACGAGCAGTACTTC. The entire variable domain, with the rest obtained from reference TRBV5-1 and TRBJ2-7, is as follows: KAGVTQTPRYLIKTRGQQVTLSCSPISGHRSVSWYQQTPGQGLQFLFEYFSETQRNKGNFPGRFSGRQFSNSRSEMNVSTLELGDSALYLCASSLEADPGTWDEQYFGPGTRLTVT.

This clone was seen a few times. At the DNA level, this CDR3 is encoded by other sequences in the same sample as well. The genes are TRBV4-2 and TRBJ2-2; a possible D gene is TRBD2 (5 bases). Germline lookup yields CDR1 LGHNA and CDR2 YNFKEQ. The CDR3 consists of 14 residues. The ends were cut back, 0 bases at V and 4 bases at J, with 6 bases in the middle. The CDR3 DNA sequence: TGTGCCAGCAGCCAAGATCGGGGCACCGGGGAGCTGTTTTTT. As protein: CASSQDRGTGELFF.

The table lists this clone with a few counts. The rearrangement uses TRBV5-1 and TRBJ2-7, with TRBD1 identical over 8 bases. Germline-derived CDR1 and CDR2 are SGHRS and YFSETQ. This CDR3 is built from 14 residues. After removal of 4 bases from V and 8 bases from J, the junction contained 11 bases not matched to a gene. Written as DNA, the CDR3 is TGCGCCAGCAGCCAAGGACAGGGCCCTCTCCAGCAGTACTTC. Residues: CASSQGQGPLQQYF.

The chain couples TRBV28 to TRBJ2-5; 11 nucleotides align to TRBD2. The CDR3 loop spans 16 amino acids. The germline CDR1 and CDR2 sequences are MDHEN and SYDVKM. J lost 1 base, V lost 5 bases, and 6 bases had no gene match. The CDR3 region has the DNA TGTGCCAGCAGTCGCGGTAGCGGGGGGGCCCAAGAGACCCAGTACTTC. Protein sequence: CASSRGSGGAQETQYF.